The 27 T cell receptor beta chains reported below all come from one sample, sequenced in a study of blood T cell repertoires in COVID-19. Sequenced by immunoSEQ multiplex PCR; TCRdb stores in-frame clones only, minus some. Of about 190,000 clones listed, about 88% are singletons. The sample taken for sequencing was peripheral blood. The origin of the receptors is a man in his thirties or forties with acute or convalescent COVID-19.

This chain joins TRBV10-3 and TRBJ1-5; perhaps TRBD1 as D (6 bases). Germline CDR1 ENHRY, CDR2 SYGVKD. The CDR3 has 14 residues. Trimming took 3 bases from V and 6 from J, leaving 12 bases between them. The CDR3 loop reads CAISEPGGSQPQHF. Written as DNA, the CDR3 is TGTGCCATCAGTGAACCTGGGGGCAGTCAGCCCCAGCATTTT.

CDR3 nucleotide sequence: TGTGCCAGCAGCTTTCTCATGGGGGCAGACACTGAAGCTTTCTTT. Residues: CASSFLMGADTEAFF. The chain employs TRBV7-9 and TRBJ1-1; maybe TRBD1 (6 bases). V was shortened by 3 bases and J by 3 bases, with 14 bases between the two germline ends. The CDR3 runs to 15 residues. Looked up from germline, CDR1 is SEHNR and CDR2 is FQNEAQ (reference sequence).

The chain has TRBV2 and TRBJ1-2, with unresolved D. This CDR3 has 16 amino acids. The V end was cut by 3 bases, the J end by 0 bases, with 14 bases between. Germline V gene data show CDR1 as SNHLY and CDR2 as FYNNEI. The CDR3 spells CASSDPREGANYGYTF. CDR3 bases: TGTGCCAGCAGTGACCCCCGGGAGGGAGCTAACTATGGCTACACCTTC.

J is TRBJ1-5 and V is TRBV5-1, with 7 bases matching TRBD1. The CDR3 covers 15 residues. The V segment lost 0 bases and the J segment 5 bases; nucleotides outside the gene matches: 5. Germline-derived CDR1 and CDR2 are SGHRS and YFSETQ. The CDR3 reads CASSLAGTAYQPQHF. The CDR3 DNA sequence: TGCGCCAGCAGCTTGGCCGGGACAGCTTATCAGCCCCAGCATTTT.

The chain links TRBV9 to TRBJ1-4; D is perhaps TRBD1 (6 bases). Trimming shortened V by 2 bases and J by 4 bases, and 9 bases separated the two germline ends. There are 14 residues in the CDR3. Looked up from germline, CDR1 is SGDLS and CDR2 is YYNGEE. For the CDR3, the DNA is TGTGCCAGCAGCGTTACAGGGCTTAATGAAAAACTGTTTTTT. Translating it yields CASSVTGLNEKLFF.

The CDR3 region is CGTAKQYF. CDR3 bases: TGTGGTACAGCCAAGCAGTACTTC. The chain joins TRBV25-1 to TRBJ2-7, with D unresolved. CDR3 length: 8 residues. Germline CDR1 reads MGHDK; CDR2 reads SYGVNS.

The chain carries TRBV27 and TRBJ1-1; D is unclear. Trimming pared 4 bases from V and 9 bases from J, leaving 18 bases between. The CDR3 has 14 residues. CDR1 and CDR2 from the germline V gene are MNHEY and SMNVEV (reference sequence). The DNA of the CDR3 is TGTGCCAGCAGTTCGGTCCTCCTTAATTATAAAGCTTTCTTT. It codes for CASSSVLLNYKAFF.

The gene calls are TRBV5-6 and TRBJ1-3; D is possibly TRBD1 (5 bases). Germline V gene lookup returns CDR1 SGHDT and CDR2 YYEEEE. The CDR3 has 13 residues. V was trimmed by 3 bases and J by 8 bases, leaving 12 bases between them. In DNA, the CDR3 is TGTGCCAGCAGCTGGGGCCCAGTGGACACCATATATTTT. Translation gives CASSWGPVDTIYF.

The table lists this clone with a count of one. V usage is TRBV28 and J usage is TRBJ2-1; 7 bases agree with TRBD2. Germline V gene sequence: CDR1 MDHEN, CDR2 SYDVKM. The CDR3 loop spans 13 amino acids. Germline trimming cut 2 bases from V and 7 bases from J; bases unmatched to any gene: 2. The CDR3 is CASSLGGGNEQFF. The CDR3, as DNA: TGTGCCAGCAGTTTAGGGGGGGGGAATGAGCAGTTCTTC.

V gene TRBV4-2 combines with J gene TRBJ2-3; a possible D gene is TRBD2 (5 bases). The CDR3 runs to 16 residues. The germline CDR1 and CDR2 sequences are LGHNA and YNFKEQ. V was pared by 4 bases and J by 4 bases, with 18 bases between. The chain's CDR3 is CASSPRTAASADTQYF. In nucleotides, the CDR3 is TGTGCCAGCAGCCCTAGGACTGCTGCCTCCGCAGATACGCAGTATTTT.

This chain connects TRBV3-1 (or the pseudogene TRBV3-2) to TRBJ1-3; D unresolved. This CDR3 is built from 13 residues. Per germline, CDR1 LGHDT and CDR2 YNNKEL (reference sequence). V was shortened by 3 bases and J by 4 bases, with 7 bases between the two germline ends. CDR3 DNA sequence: TGTGCCAGCAGCCATTGGAGGGGAAACACCATATATTTT. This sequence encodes CASSHWRGNTIYF.

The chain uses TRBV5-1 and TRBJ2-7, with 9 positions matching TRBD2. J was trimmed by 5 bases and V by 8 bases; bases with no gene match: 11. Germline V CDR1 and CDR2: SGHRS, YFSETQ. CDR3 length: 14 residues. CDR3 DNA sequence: TGCGCCAGTAGAGCGGGAGGCCTTGTAAACGAGCAGTACTTC. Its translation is CASRAGGLVNEQYF.

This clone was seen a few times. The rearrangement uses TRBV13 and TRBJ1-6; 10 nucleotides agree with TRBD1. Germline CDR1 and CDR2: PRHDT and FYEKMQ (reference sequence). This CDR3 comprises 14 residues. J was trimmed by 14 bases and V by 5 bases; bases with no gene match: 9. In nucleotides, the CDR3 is TGTGCCAGCAGCCAGGAGACAGGGGGCTCAACCCTCCACTTT. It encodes CASSQETGGSTLHF.

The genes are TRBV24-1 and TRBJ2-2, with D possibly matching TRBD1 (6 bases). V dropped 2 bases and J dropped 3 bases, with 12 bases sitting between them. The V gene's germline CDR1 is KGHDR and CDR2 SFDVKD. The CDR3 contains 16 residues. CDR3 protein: CATSDSRDTHTGELFF. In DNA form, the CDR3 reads TGTGCCACCAGTGATTCCCGGGACACTCACACCGGGGAGCTGTTTTTT.

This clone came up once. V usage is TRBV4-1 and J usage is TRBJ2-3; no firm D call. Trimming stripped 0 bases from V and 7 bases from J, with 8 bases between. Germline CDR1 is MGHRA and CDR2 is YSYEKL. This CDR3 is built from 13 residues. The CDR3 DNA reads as TGCGCCAGCAGCCAAGAAATGGAGTATACGCAGTATTTT. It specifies CASSQEMEYTQYF.

CDR3 DNA sequence: TGTGCCAGCAGTGTCTTAGCGGGGGCCGCCGGGGAGCTGTTTTTT. Protein: CASSVLAGAAGELFF. The chain joins TRBV2 to TRBJ2-2; TRBD2 aligns across 9 bases. The CDR3 is made up of 15 amino acids. Looked up from germline, CDR1 is SNHLY and CDR2 is FYNNEI. V lost 4 bases and J lost 6; bases outside the gene matches: 6.

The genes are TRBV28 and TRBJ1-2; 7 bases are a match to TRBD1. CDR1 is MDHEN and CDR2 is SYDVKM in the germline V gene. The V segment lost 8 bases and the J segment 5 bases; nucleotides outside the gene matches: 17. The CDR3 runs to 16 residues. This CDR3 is CASRTNRDRNLYGYTF. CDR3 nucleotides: TGTGCCAGCCGCACTAACCGGGACAGAAATTTATATGGCTACACCTTC.

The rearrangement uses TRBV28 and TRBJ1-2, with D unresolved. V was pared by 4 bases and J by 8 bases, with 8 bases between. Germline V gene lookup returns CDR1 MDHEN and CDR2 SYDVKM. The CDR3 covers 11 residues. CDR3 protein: CASSYRGGYTF. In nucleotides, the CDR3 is TGTGCCAGCAGTTACCGAGGAGGCTACACCTTC.

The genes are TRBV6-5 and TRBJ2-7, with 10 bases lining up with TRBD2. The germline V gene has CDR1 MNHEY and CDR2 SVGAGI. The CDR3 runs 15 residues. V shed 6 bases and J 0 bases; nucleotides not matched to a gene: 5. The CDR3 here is CASRGTSGVSYEQYF. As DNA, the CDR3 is TGTGCCAGCAGGGGAACTAGCGGGGTCTCCTACGAGCAGTACTTC.

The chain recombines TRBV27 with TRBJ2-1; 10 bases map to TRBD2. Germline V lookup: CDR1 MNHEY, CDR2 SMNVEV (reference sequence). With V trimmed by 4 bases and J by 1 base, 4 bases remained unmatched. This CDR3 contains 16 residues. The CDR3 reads CASSSTSGISYNEQFF. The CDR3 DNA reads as TGTGCCAGCAGTTCCACTAGCGGGATATCCTACAATGAGCAGTTCTTC.

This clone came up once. The CDR3 reads CASSYSSRNNEQFF. CDR3 DNA sequence: TGTGCCAGCAGTTACTCATCCAGAAACAATGAGCAGTTCTTC. This sequence joins TRBV6-5 and TRBJ2-1, with unresolved D. Germline lookup yields CDR1 MNHEY and CDR2 SVGAGI. Trimming pared 0 bases from V and 5 bases from J, leaving 8 bases between. There are 14 residues in the CDR3.

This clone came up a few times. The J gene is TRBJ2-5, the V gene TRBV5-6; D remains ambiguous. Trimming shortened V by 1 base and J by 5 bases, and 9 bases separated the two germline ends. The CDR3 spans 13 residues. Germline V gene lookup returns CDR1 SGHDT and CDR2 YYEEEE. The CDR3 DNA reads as TGTGCCAGCAGCTTGAATCGGTTGGAGACCCAGTACTTC. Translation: CASSLNRLETQYF. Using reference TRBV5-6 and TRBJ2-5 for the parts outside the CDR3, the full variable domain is DAGVTQSPTHLIKTRGQQVTLRCSPKSGHDTVSWYQQALGQGPQFIFQYYEEEERQRGNFPDRFSGHQFPNYSSELNVNALLLGDSALYLCASSLNRLETQYFGPGTRLLVL.

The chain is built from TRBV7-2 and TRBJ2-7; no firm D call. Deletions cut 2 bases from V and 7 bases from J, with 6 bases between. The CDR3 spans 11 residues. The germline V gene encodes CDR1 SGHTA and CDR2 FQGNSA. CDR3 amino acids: CASSLWAEQYF. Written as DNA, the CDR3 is TGTGCCAGCAGCTTATGGGCTGAGCAGTACTTC.

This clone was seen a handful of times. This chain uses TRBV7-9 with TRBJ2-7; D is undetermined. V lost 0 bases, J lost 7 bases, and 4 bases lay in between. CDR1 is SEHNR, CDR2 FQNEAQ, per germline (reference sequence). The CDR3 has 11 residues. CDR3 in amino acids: CASSLAREQYF. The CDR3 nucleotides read TGTGCCAGCAGCTTAGCCCGGGAGCAGTACTTC. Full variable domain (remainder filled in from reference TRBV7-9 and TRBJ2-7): DTGVSQNPRHKITKRGQNVTFRCDPISEHNRLYWYRQTLGQGPEFLTYFQNEAQLEKSRLLSDRFSAERPKGSFSTLEIQRTEQGDSAMYLCASSLAREQYFGPGTRLTVT.

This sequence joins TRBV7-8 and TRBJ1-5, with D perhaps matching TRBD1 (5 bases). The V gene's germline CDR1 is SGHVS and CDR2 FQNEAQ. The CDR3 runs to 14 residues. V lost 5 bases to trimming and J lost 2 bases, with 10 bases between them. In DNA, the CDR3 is TGTGCCAGCAGCAAGGGGTCGGGCAATCAGCCCCAGCATTTT. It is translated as CASSKGSGNQPQHF.

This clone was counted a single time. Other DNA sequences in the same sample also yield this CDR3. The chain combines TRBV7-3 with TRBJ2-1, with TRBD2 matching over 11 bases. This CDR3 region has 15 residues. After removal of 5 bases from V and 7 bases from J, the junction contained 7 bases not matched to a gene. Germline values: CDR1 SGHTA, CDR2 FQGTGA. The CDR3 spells CASSPRLAGRNEQFF. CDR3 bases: TGTGCCAGCAGCCCGCGACTAGCGGGGCGTAATGAGCAGTTCTTC.

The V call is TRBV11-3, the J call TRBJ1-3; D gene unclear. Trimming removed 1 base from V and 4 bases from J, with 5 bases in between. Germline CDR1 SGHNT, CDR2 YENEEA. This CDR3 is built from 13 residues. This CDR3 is CASSLGGGNTIYF. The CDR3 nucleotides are TGTGCCAGCAGCTTAGGAGGAGGAAACACCATATATTTT.